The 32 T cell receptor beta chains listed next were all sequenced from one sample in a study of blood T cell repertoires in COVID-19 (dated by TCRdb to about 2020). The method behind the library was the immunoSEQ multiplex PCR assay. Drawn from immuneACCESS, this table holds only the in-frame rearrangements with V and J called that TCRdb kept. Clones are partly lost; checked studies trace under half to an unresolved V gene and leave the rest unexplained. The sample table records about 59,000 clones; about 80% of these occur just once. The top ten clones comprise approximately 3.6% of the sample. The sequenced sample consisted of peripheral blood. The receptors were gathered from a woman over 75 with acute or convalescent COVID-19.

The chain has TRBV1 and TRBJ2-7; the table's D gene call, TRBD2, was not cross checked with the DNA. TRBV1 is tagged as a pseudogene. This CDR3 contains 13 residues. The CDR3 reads CTSSPGLHYEQYF. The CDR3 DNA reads TGCACCAGCAGCCCGGGACTGCACTACGAGCAGTACTTC.

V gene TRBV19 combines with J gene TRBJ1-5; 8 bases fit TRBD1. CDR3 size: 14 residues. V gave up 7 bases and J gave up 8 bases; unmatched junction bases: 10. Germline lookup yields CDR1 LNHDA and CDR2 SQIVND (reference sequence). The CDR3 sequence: CASTSGQGAKPQHF. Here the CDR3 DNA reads TGTGCCAGTACTTCTGGGCAGGGGGCGAAGCCCCAGCATTTT.

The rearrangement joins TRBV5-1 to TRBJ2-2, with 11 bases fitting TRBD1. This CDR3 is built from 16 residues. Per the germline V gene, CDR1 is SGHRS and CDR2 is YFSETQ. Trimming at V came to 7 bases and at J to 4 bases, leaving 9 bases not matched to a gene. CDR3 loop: CASQHRTGGSTGELFF. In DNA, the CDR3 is TGCGCCAGCCAGCATCGGACAGGGGGCAGCACCGGGGAGCTGTTTTTT.

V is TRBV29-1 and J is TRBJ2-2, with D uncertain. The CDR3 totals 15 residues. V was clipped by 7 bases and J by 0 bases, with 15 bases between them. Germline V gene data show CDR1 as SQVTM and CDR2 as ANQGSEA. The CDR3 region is CSARVRVANTGELFF. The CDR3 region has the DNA TGCAGCGCCCGAGTCCGGGTAGCGAACACCGGGGAGCTGTTTTTT.

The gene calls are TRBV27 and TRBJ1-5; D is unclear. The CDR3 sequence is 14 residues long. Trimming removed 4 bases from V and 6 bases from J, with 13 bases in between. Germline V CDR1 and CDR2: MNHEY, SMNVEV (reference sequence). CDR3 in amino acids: CASSYGRGGQPQHF. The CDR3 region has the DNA TGTGCCAGCAGTTATGGTAGAGGTGGTCAGCCCCAGCATTTT.

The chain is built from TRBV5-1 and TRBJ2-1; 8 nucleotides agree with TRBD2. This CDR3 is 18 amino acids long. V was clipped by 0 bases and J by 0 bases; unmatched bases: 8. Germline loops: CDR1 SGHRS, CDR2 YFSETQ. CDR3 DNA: TGCGCCAGCAGCTTGGAGCCGGGGGGGCGAAGCTCCTACAATGAGCAGTTCTTC. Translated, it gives CASSLEPGGRSSYNEQFF.

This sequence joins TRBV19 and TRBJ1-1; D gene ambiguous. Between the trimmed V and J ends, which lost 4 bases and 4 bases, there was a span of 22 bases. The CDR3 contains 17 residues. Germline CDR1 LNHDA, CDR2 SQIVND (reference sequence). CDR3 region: CASSTIRQGKGSTEAFF. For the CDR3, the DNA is TGTGCCAGTAGTACTATTCGACAAGGAAAAGGTAGCACTGAAGCTTTCTTT. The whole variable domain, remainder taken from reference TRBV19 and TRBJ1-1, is DGGITQSPKYLFRKEGQNVTLSCEQNLNHDAMYWYRQDPGQGLRLIYYSQIVNDFQKGDIAEGYSVSREKKESFPLTVTSAQKNPTAFYLCASSTIRQGKGSTEAFFGQGTRLTVV.

The CDR3 spells CASSFRDIGDTQYF. Written as DNA, the CDR3 is TGTGCCAGCAGTTTCCGGGACATCGGGGATACGCAGTATTTT. The chain employs TRBV28 and TRBJ2-3; a weak D match, TRBD1 (6 bases). The CDR3 sequence is 14 residues long. Germline V gives CDR1 MDHEN, CDR2 SYDVKM. Trimming took 3 bases from V and 6 from J, leaving 13 bases between them.

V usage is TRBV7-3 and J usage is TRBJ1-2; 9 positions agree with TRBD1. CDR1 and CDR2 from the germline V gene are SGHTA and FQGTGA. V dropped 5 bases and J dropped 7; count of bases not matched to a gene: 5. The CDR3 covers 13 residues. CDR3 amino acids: CASSLQGALGYTF. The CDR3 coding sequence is TGTGCCAGCAGCCTACAGGGGGCGCTTGGCTACACCTTC.

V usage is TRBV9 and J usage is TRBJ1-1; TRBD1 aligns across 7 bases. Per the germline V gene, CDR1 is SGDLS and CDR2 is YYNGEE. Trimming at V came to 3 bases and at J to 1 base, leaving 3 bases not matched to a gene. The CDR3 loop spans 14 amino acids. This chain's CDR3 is CASSEGAANTEAFF. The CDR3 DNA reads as TGTGCCAGCAGCGAGGGGGCAGCGAACACTGAAGCTTTCTTT.

The chain's CDR3 is CASSPEVWSEQYF. In nucleotides, the CDR3 is TGTGCCAGCAGCCCCGAGGTTTGGTCCGAGCAGTACTTC. The chain joins TRBV9 to TRBJ2-7; D not resolved. The V end lost 4 bases, the J end lost 6 bases, and 14 bases lay between the germline ends. The CDR3 covers 13 residues. Germline V gives CDR1 SGDLS, CDR2 YYNGEE.

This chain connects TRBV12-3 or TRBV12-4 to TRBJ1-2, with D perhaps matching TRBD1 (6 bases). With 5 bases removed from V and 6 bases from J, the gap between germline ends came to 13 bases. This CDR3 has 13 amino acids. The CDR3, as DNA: TGTGCCAGCAGTCCAGGGGCATGGGATGGCTACACCTTC. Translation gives CASSPGAWDGYTF.

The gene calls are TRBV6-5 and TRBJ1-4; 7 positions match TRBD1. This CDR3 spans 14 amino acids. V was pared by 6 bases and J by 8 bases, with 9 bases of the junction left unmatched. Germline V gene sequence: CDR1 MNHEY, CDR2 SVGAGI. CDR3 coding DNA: TGTGCCAGCAGCCGCTACAGGGGTGGGGAAAAACTGTTTTTT. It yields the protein CASSRYRGGEKLFF.

The CDR3, as DNA: TGTGCCAGCACGGTCCTCCGAAGGGAGAGCGAGCAGTACTTC. Amino acid sequence: CASTVLRRESEQYF. The chain recombines TRBV28 with TRBJ2-7; D possibly corresponds to TRBD2 (5 bases). CDR3 length equals 14 residues. The V gene lost 7 bases and the J gene lost 6 bases, with 19 bases spanning the gap. Germline V gene lookup returns CDR1 MDHEN and CDR2 SYDVKM.

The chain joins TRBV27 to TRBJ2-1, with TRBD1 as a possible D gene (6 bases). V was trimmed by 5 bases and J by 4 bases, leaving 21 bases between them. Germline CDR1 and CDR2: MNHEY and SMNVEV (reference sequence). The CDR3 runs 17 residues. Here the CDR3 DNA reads TGTGCCAGCAGTCCAATACAGGGATCTACGTCTTACAATGAGCAGTTCTTC. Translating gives CASSPIQGSTSYNEQFF.

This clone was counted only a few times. DNA for the CDR3: TGTGCCAGCAGCAAAGAGGGACAGGGGGTTTCCAATGAGCAGTTCTTC. Translating gives CASSKEGQGVSNEQFF. This chain links TRBV21-1 with TRBJ2-1; the table names TRBD1, a call not compared with the DNA. TRBV21-1 has pseudogene status. CDR3 length equals 16 residues.

The CDR3 bases are TGTGCCTGGAGGTTCCCCGCGAACACCGGGGAGCTGTTTTTT. This gives the protein CAWRFPANTGELFF. The chain is built from TRBV30 and TRBJ2-2; D is unresolved. There are 14 residues in the CDR3. V was pared by 3 bases and J by 0 bases, with 8 bases between. Germline V gives CDR1 GTSNPN, CDR2 SVGIG (reference sequence).

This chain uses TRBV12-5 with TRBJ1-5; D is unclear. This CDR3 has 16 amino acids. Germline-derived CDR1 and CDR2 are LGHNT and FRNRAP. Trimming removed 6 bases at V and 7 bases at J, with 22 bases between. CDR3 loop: CASGRHDGSSSQPQHF. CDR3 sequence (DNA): TGTGCTAGTGGCCGACATGACGGATCAAGCAGCCAGCCCCAGCATTTT.

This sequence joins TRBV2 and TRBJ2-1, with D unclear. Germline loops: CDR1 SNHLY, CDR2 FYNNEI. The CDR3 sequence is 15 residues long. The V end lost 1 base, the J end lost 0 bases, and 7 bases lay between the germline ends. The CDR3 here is CASSEGGSSYNEQFF. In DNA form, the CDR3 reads TGTGCCAGCAGTGAAGGCGGTAGCTCCTACAATGAGCAGTTCTTC.

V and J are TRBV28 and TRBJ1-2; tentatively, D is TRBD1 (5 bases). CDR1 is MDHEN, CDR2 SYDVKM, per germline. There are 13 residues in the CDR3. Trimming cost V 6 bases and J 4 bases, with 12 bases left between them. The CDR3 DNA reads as TGTGCCAGCAGAGGGAACAGGATCTATGGCTACACCTTC. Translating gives CASRGNRIYGYTF.

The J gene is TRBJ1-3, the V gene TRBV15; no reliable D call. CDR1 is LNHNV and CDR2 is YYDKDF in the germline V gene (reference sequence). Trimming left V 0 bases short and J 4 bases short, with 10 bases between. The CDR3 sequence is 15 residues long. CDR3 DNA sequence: TGTGCCACCAGCAGAGATAATGGCAAAGGAAACACCATATATTTT. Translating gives CATSRDNGKGNTIYF.

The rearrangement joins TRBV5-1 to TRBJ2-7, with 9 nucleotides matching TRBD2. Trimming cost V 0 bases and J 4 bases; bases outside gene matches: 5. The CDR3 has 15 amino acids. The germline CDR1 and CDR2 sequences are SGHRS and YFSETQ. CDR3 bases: TGCGCCAGCAGCTTGGGGCGCGGGGGGGTGTACGAGCAGTACTTC. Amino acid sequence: CASSLGRGGVYEQYF.

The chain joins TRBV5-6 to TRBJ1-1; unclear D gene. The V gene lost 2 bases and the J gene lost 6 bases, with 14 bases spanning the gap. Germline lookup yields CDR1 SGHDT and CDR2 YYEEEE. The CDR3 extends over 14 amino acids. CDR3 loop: CASSFKEGTAEAFF. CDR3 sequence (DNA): TGTGCCAGCAGCTTCAAGGAGGGAACAGCTGAAGCTTTCTTT. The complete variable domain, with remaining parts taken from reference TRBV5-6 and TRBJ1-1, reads DAGVTQSPTHLIKTRGQQVTLRCSPKSGHDTVSWYQQALGQGPQFIFQYYEEEERQRGNFPDRFSGHQFPNYSSELNVNALLLGDSALYLCASSFKEGTAEAFFGQGTRLTVV.

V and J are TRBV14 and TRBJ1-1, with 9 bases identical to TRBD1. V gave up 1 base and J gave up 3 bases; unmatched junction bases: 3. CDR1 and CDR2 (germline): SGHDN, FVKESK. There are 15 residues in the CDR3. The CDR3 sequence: CASSQGWDRDTEAFF. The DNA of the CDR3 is TGTGCCAGCAGCCAAGGATGGGACAGGGACACTGAAGCTTTCTTT.

DNA of the CDR3: TGCGCCAGCAGCTTACCCGGACAGGGGGCCACAGATACGCAGTATTTT. Protein product: CASSLPGQGATDTQYF. V usage is TRBV5-1 and J usage is TRBJ2-3, with 11 bases that match TRBD1. V lost 2 bases to trimming and J lost 2 bases; unmatched junction nucleotides: 4. Per germline, CDR1 SGHRS and CDR2 YFSETQ. The CDR3 covers 16 residues.

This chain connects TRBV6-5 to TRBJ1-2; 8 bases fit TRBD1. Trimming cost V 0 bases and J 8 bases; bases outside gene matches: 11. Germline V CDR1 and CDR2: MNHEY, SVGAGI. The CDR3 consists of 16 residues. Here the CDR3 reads CASSYSRFGTGSGYTF. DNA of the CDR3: TGTGCCAGCAGTTACTCGAGGTTCGGGACAGGATCGGGCTACACCTTC.

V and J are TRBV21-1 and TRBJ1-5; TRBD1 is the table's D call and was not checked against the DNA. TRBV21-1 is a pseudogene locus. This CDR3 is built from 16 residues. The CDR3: CASSIPGQGIPRSQHF. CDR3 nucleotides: TGTGCCAGCAGCATACCGGGACAGGGAATCCCAAGGTCCCAGCATTTT.

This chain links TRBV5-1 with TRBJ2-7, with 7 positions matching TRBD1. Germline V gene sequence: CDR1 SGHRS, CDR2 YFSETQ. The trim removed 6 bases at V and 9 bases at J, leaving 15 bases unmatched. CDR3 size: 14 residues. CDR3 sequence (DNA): TGCGCCAGCAACCCTCGGGACAGCTCTGGGGTGCAGTACTTC. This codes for CASNPRDSSGVQYF.

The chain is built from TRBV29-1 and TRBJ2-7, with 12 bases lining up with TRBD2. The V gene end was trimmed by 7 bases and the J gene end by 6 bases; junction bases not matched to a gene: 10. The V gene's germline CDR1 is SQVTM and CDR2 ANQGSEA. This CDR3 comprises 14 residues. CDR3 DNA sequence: TGCAGCGGTTCTAGCGGGGGGGGACAGGGCGAGCAGTACTTC. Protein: CSGSSGGGQGEQYF.

The CDR3, as DNA: TGCAGTGCTAAGAATGACGCGGCGGCTTTCTTT. Its translation is CSAKNDAAAFF. The rearrangement links TRBV20-1 to TRBJ1-1; D is undetermined. Germline V CDR1 and CDR2: DFQATT, SNEGSKA (reference sequence). Trimming took 4 bases from V and 11 from J, leaving 14 bases between them. The CDR3 length is 11 residues.

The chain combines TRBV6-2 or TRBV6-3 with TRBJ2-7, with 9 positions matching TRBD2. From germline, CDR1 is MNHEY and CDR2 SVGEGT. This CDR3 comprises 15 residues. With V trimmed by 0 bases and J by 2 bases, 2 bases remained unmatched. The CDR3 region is CASSYSGLATYEQYF. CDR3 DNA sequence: TGTGCCAGCAGTTACTCTGGACTAGCGACCTACGAGCAGTACTTC.

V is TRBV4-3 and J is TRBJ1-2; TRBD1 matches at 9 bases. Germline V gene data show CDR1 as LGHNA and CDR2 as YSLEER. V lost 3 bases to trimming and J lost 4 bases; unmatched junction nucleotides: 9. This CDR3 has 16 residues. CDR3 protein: CASSQGDRASSYGYTF. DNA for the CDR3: TGCGCCAGCAGCCAGGGGGACAGGGCCTCTAGCTATGGCTACACCTTC.